This record concerns one T cell receptor (beta chain) sequence. Other DNA sequences in this sample translate to the same CDR3. Per the study methods: Reference gene primer amplification gave nucleated cell count estimates. The table came from immunoSEQ multiplex PCR; TCRdb's copy has only in-frame clones and leaves some out. The V and J calls and the clone size are those of that table, but D and trimming were determined from the DNA. The table lists 250,000 to 350,000 clones, about nine tenths of them singletons, with roughly 2% in the top ten. The record originates from a study of blood T cell repertoires in COVID-19. V was pared by 2 bases and J by 3 bases, with 0 bases of the junction left unmatched. This CDR3 comprises 13 residues. Germline loops: CDR1 SEHNR, CDR2 FQNEAQ (reference sequence).

The source of this sequence is a woman aged 50 to 60 who had recovered from COVID-19. The V call is TRBV7-9, the J call TRBJ2-7; 8 positions match TRBD1. Material: peripheral blood. The CDR3 here is CASSLTGGYEQYF. For the CDR3, the DNA is TGTGCCAGCAGCTTAACAGGGGGCTACGAGCAGTACTTC.